The clone carrying this T cell receptor beta chain was seen a few times. The antigen is undetermined. Time point defined: patch test 1, 2 weeks after DPC sensitization. This sample's treatment: therapeutic diphenylcyclopropenone sensitization with weekly scalp DPC. Extraction of total RNA was performed on unfractionated whole blood. The data stem from a study of human T cells and chemical hapten exposure. General study points: Positive correlation was observed between PT1 expanded TCR counts and patch test score. The formation of large CDR3 similarity clusters by expanded TCRs significantly exceeded that of controls.

TCRdb re-called the RACE reads through MiXCR, storing one row per CDR3 protein. The sample has under 200,000 distinct CDR3 sequences, about 15% seen once. Trimming pared 0 bases from V and 5 bases from J, leaving 16 bases between. Germline loops: CDR1 LGHNA, CDR2 YSLEER. The CDR3 length is 16 residues. The chain joins TRBV4-3 to TRBJ1-2; D is perhaps TRBD1 (5 bases). The sequence derives from a woman in her thirties with alopecia areata. Some clones in this sample may be carry-over from other donors' samples. Source: whole blood, taken in connection with sensitization to the hapten diphenylcyclopropenone (DPC). CDR3 sequence reads: CASSQDVGAGAYGYTF. CDR3 sequence (DNA): TGCGCCAGCAGCCAAGATGTTGGAGCCGGGGCGTATGGCTACACCTTC.